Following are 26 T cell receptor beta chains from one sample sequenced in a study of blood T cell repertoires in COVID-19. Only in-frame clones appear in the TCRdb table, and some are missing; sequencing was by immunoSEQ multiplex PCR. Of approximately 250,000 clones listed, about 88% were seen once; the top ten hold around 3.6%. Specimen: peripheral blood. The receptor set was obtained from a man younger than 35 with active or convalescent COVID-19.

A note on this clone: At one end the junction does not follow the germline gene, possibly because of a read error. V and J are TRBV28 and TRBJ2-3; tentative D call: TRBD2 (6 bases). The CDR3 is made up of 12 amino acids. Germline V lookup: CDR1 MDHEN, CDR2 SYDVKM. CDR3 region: CASSLSSGPEHF. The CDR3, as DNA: TGTGCCAGCAGTTTATCGAGCGGGCCTGAACATTTT.

CDR3 coding DNA: TGTGCCAGCAGTGACGGGACAGCCTACGAGCAGTACTTC. Amino acids: CASSDGTAYEQYF. The V gene is TRBV27, the J gene TRBJ2-7, with 7 bases aligning to TRBD1. J was trimmed by 2 bases and V by 5 bases; bases with no gene match: 3. The CDR3 sequence is 13 residues long. From germline, CDR1 is MNHEY and CDR2 SMNVEV (reference sequence).

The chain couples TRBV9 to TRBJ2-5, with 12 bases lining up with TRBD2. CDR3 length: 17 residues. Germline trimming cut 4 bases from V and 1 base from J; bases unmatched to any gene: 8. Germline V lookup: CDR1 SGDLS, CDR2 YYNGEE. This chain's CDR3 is CASSQNPGLAGQETQYF. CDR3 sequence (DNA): TGTGCCAGCAGCCAAAATCCGGGACTAGCGGGCCAAGAGACCCAGTACTTC.

The CDR3 loop reads CASSLPQFTDTQYF. CDR3 bases: TGTGCCAGCAGCTTGCCACAGTTCACAGATACGCAGTATTTT. This rearrangement joins TRBV5-5 to TRBJ2-3; no firm D call. With 1 base removed from V and 2 bases from J, the gap between germline ends came to 8 bases. CDR3 length: 14 residues. Germline V gene lookup returns CDR1 SGHKS and CDR2 YYEKEE (reference sequence).

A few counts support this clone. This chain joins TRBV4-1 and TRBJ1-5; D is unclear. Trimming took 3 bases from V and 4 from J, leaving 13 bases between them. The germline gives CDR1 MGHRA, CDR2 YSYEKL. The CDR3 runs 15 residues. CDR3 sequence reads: CASSQLHKMNQPQHF. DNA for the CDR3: TGCGCCAGCAGCCAGTTGCACAAGATGAATCAGCCCCAGCATTTT.

DNA for the CDR3: TGTGCCAGCAGTTTATCGGCAGCTAACTATGGCTACACCTTC. It encodes CASSLSAANYGYTF. The rearrangement joins TRBV27 to TRBJ1-2; D not resolved. CDR1 is MNHEY and CDR2 is SMNVEV in the germline V gene (reference sequence). This CDR3 has 14 residues. Trimming took off 0 bases at V and 0 bases at J, with 5 bases between the two ends.

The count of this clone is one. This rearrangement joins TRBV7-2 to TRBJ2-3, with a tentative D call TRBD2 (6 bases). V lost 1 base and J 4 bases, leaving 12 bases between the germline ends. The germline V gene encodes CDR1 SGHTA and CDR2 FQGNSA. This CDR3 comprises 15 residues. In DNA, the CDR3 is TGTGCCAGCAGCTTAGACCTGGGGGGATCAGATACGCAGTATTTT. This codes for CASSLDLGGSDTQYF. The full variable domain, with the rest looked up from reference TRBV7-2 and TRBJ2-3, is GAGVSQSPSNKVTEKGKDVELRCDPISGHTALYWYRQSLGQGLEFLIYFQGNSAPDKSGLPSDRFSAERTGGSVSTLTIQRTQQEDSAVYLCASSLDLGGSDTQYFGPGTRLTVL.

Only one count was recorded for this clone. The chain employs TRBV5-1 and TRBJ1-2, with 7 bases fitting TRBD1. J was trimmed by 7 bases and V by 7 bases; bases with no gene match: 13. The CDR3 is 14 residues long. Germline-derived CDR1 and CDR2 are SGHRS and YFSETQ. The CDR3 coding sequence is TGCGCCAGCGGGCTAGACAGGGAGCTTGTTGGCTACACCTTC. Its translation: CASGLDRELVGYTF.

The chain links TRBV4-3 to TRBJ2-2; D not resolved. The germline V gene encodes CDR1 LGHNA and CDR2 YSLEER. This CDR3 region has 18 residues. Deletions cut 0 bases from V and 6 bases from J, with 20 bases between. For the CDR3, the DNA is TGCGCCAGCAGCCAAGATGTGATGAGACCGGAACAGTCCGGGGAGCTGTTTTTT. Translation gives CASSQDVMRPEQSGELFF.

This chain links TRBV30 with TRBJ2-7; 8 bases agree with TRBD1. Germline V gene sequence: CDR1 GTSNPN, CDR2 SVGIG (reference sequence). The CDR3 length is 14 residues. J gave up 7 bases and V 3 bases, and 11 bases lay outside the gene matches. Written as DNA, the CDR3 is TGTGCCTGGAGGGGGCCGGGACGGGACAGGGAGCAGTACTTC. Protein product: CAWRGPGRDREQYF. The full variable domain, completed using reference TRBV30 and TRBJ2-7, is SQTIHQWPATLVQPVGSPLSLECTVEGTSNPNLYWYRQAAGRGLQLLFYSVGIGQISSEVPQNLSASRPQDRQFILSSKKLLLSDSGFYLCAWRGPGRDREQYFGPGTRLTVT.

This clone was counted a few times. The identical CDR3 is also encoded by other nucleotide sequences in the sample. The CDR3 region has the DNA TGTGCTAGTGGTGTCACAGGGGGCACTGAAGCTTTCTTT. It encodes CASGVTGGTEAFF. The chain employs TRBV12-5 and TRBJ1-1, with 8 positions matching TRBD1. There are 13 residues in the CDR3. The trim removed 5 bases at V and 4 bases at J, leaving 3 bases unmatched. Germline V gene data show CDR1 as LGHNT and CDR2 as FRNRAP.

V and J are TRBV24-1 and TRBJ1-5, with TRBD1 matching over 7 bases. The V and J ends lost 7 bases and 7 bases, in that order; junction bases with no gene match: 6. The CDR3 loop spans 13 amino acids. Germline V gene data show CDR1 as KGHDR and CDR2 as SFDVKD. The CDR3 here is CATRGGGNQPQHF. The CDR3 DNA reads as TGTGCCACCAGAGGGGGCGGGAACCAGCCCCAGCATTTT.

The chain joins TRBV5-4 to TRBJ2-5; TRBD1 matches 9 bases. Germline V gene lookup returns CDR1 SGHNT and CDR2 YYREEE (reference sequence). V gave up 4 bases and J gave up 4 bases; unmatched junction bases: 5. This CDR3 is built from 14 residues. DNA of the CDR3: TGTGCCAGCAGCCCCCGGGACAGGGTAGAGACCCAGTACTTC. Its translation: CASSPRDRVETQYF.

CDR3 DNA: TGTGCCAGTAGTGAGGATGTCTCCTACAATGAGCAGTTCTTC. Amino acids: CASSEDVSYNEQFF. The rearrangement uses TRBV19 and TRBJ2-1, with no clear D. The CDR3 is 14 amino acids. Trimming took 5 bases from V and 0 from J, leaving 8 bases between them. Germline CDR1 is LNHDA and CDR2 is SQIVND (reference sequence).

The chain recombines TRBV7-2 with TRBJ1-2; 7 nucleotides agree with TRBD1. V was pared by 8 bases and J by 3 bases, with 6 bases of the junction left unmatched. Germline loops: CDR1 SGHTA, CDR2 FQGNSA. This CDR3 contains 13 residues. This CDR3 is CASQGGTYYGYTF. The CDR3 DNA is TGTGCCAGCCAGGGGGGCACATACTATGGCTACACCTTC.

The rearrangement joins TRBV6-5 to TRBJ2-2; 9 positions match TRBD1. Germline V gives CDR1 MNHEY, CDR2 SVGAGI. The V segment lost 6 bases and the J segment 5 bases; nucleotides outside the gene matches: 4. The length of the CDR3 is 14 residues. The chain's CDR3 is CASSTGTGTGELFF. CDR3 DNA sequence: TGTGCCAGCAGCACCGGGACAGGGACCGGGGAGCTGTTTTTT.

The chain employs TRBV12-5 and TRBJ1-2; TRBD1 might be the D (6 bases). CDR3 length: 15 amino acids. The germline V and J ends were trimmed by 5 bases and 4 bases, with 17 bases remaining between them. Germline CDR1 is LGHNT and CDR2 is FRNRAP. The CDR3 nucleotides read TGTGCTAGTGGTGGACAGTTGGGGAGGGGCTATGGCTACACCTTC. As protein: CASGGQLGRGYGYTF.

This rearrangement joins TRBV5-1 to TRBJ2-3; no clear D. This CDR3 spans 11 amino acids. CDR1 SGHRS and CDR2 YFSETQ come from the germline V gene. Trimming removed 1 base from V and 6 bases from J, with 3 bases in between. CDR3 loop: CASSLRDTQYF. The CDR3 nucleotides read TGCGCCAGCAGCTTGCGGGATACGCAGTATTTT.

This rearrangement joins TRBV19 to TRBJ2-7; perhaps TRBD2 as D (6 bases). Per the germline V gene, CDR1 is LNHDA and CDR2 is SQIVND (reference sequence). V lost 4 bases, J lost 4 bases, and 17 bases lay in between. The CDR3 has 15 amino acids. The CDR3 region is CASSNSGEYPYEQYF. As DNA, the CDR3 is TGTGCCAGTAGTAACTCGGGGGAGTACCCATACGAGCAGTACTTC.

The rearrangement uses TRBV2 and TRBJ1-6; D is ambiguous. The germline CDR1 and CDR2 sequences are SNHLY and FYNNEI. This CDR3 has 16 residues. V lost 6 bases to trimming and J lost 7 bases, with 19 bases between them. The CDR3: CASSFTGPPGNSPLHF. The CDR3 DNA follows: TGTGCCAGCAGCTTTACGGGTCCCCCGGGGAATTCACCCCTCCACTTT. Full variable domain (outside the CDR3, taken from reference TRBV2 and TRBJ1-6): EPEVTQTPSHQVTQMGQEVILRCVPISNHLYFYWYRQILGQKVEFLVSFYNNEISEKSEIFDDQFSVERPDGSNFTLKIRSTKLEDSAMYFCASSFTGPPGNSPLHFGNGTRLTVT.

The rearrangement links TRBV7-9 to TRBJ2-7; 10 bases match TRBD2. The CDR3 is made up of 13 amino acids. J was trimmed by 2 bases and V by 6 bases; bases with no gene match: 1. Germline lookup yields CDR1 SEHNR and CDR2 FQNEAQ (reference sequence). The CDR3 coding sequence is TGTGCCAGCAGACTAGCGGGACCCTACGAGCAGTACTTC. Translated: CASRLAGPYEQYF.

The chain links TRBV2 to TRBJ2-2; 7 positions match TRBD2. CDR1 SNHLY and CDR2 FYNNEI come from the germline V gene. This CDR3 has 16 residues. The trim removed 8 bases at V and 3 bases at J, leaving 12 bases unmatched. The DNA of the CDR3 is TGTGCCAGCGGTGGGGGAGCGGGGTTTCACACCGGGGAGCTGTTTTTT. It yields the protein CASGGGAGFHTGELFF.

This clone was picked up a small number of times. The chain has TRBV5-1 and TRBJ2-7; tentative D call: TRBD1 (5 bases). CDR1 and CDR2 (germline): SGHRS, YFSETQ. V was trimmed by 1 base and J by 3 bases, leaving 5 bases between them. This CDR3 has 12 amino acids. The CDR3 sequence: CASSLRGYEQYF. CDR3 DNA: TGCGCCAGCAGCTTGAGGGGCTACGAGCAGTACTTC.

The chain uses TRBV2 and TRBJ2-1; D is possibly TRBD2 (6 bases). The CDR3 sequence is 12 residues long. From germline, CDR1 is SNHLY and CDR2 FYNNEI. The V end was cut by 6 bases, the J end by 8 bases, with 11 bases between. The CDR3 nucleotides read TGTGCCAGCAGGAGGGAGGACGATGAGCAGTTCTTC. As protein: CASRREDDEQFF.

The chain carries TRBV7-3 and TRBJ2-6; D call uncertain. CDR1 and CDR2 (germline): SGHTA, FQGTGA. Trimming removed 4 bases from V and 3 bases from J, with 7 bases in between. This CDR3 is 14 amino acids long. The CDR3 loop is CASSSWLGANVLTF. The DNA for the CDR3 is TGTGCCAGCAGCTCCTGGCTTGGGGCCAACGTCCTGACTTTC.

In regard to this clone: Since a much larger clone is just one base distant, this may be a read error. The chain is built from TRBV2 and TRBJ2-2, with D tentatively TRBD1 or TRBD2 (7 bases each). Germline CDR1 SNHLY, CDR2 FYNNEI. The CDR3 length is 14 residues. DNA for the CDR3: TGTGCCCGCAGGGGGGGGCTGGGCACCGGGGAGCTGTTTTTT. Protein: CARRGGLGTGELFF.